Following are 18 T cell receptor beta chains from one sample sequenced in a study of shared clonotypes between healthy human individuals. The table came from immunoSEQ multiplex PCR; TCRdb's copy has only in-frame clones and leaves some out. The data contain 2 million to 2.5 million clones, around 95% of them singletons. What was sequenced was naive CD4+ T cells sorted from blood. As for subset: CD45RA+ positively selected. All receptors derive from a man younger than 35 in good health.

J is TRBJ1-2 and V is TRBV18; 8 bases map to TRBD1. Trimming at V came to 6 bases and at J to 7 bases, leaving 10 bases not matched to a gene. The CDR3 contains 14 residues. CDR1 is KGHSH and CDR2 is LQKENI in the germline V gene. The CDR3 nucleotides read TGTGCCAGCTCCTCCTCTTCGGGGACAGGTGGCTACACCTTC. It codes for CASSSSSGTGGYTF. Full variable domain (missing parts from reference TRBV18 and TRBJ1-2): NAGVMQNPRHLVRRRGQEARLRCSPMKGHSHVYWYRQLPEEGLKFMVYLQKENIIDESGMPKERFSAEFPKEGPSILRIQQVVRGDSAAYFCASSSSSGTGGYTFGSGTRLTVV.

The chain joins TRBV19 to TRBJ2-2, with TRBD1 identical over 8 bases. CDR3 size: 15 residues. Germline CDR1 and CDR2: LNHDA and SQIVND (reference sequence). V shed 5 bases and J 5 bases; nucleotides not matched to a gene: 7. The CDR3 DNA reads TGTGCCAGTAGTGTGCGGACAGGGTGGACCGGGGAGCTGTTTTTT. Amino acids: CASSVRTGWTGELFF.

This clone was picked up one time. V usage is TRBV4-1 and J usage is TRBJ1-3; D not resolved. Trimming left V 0 bases short and J 0 bases short, with 12 bases between. The CDR3 covers 17 residues. Germline assignment: CDR1 MGHRA and CDR2 YSYEKL. The chain's CDR3 is CASSQEVAGLSGNTIYF. The CDR3, as DNA: TGCGCCAGCAGCCAAGAGGTGGCAGGCCTCTCTGGAAACACCATATATTTT.

The chain uses TRBV5-4 and TRBJ2-7; 11 positions agree with TRBD2. Germline V gene data show CDR1 as SGHNT and CDR2 as YYREEE (reference sequence). With 4 bases clipped from V and 4 bases from J, the junction kept 7 bases outside the gene matches. The CDR3 loop spans 15 amino acids. The chain's CDR3 is CASSAIAGGRYEQYF. CDR3 nucleotides: TGTGCCAGCAGCGCCATAGCGGGGGGGCGGTACGAGCAGTACTTC. The complete variable domain, with remaining parts taken from reference TRBV5-4 and TRBJ2-7, reads ETGVTQSPTHLIKTRGQQVTLRCSSQSGHNTVSWYQQALGQGPQFIFQYYREEENGRGNFPPRFSGLQFPNYSSELNVNALELDDSALYLCASSAIAGGRYEQYFGPGTRLTVT.

The chain combines TRBV7-2 with TRBJ1-5; D is uncertain. The length of the CDR3 is 15 residues. Germline assignment: CDR1 SGHTA and CDR2 FQGNSA. With 5 bases removed from V and 2 bases from J, the gap between germline ends came to 13 bases. CDR3 sequence: CASSTAVIGNQPQHF. The CDR3 bases are TGTGCCAGCAGCACGGCAGTAATCGGCAATCAGCCCCAGCATTTT.

The chain employs TRBV28 and TRBJ1-4, with D uncertain. Germline lookup yields CDR1 MDHEN and CDR2 SYDVKM. The CDR3 sequence is 14 residues long. The V end was cut by 1 base, the J end by 7 bases, with 10 bases between. CDR3 protein: CASSLLAGGEKLFF. CDR3 DNA sequence: TGTGCCAGCAGTTTATTAGCTGGCGGTGAAAAACTGTTTTTT. The variable domain in full, completed from reference TRBV28 and TRBJ1-4, reads DVKVTQSSRYLVKRTGEKVFLECVQDMDHENMFWYRQDPGLGLRLIYFSYDVKMKEKGDIPEGYSVSREKKERFSLILESASTNQTSMYLCASSLLAGGEKLFFGSGTQLSVL.

This clone was seen just once. The chain recombines TRBV6-1 with TRBJ2-4; 7 nucleotides line up with TRBD1. V trimming: 5 bases; J trimming: 5 bases; junction bases outside the gene matches: 6. Germline-derived CDR1 and CDR2 are MNHNS and SASEGT. The CDR3 is made up of 14 amino acids. The CDR3 bases are TGTGCCAGCAGTCCCCGGACAGGTCAAAACATTCAGTACTTC. This sequence encodes CASSPRTGQNIQYF.

The chain couples TRBV7-2 to TRBJ1-2; unclear D gene. Trimming shortened V by 8 bases and J by 2 bases, and 15 bases separated the two germline ends. CDR3 length equals 14 residues. Germline V gene lookup returns CDR1 SGHTA and CDR2 FQGNSA. The CDR3: CASLKLIGNYGYTF. In DNA, the CDR3 is TGTGCCAGCTTGAAATTAATTGGCAACTATGGCTACACCTTC.

This clone was detected once. The chain recombines TRBV7-2 with TRBJ1-1, with 9 bases fitting TRBD1. Germline values: CDR1 SGHTA, CDR2 FQGNSA. Germline trimming cut 4 bases from V and 8 bases from J; bases unmatched to any gene: 8. The CDR3 has 14 amino acids. The CDR3 bases are TGTGCCAGCAGCTATACAGGGGGCGCTGGGGAAGCTTTCTTT. This codes for CASSYTGGAGEAFF. Together with reference TRBV7-2 and TRBJ1-1, the CDR3 gives the full variable domain: GAGVSQSPSNKVTEKGKDVELRCDPISGHTALYWYRQSLGQGLEFLIYFQGNSAPDKSGLPSDRFSAERTGGSVSTLTIQRTQQEDSAVYLCASSYTGGAGEAFFGQGTRLTVV.

As regards this clone: The sample holds other DNA sequences that translate to the same CDR3. This chain joins TRBV18 and TRBJ1-1; 10 positions match TRBD1. V shed 3 bases and J 4 bases; nucleotides not matched to a gene: 5. CDR1 is KGHSH, CDR2 LQKENI, per germline. The CDR3 is 15 residues long. The chain's CDR3 is CASSPLGQGGTEAFF. As DNA, the CDR3 is TGTGCCAGCTCACCCCTCGGACAGGGGGGCACTGAAGCTTTCTTT.

The chain carries TRBV6-5 and TRBJ1-6; possible D gene TRBD1, 5 bases. The germline gives CDR1 MNHEY, CDR2 SVGAGI. V dropped 4 bases and J dropped 12 bases, with 22 bases sitting between them. The CDR3 length is 16 residues. CDR3 sequence reads: CASSSSVPGPGKPLHF. The CDR3 DNA follows: TGTGCCAGCAGTTCCTCTGTCCCGGGACCCGGTAAACCCCTCCACTTT.

This chain connects TRBV28 to TRBJ1-1, with D perhaps matching TRBD1 (6 bases). The CDR3 contains 17 residues. The ends were cut back, 3 bases at V and 4 bases at J, with 21 bases in the middle. CDR1 and CDR2 (germline): MDHEN, SYDVKM. The CDR3 loop reads CASSFVLNGGARTEAFF. DNA of the CDR3: TGTGCCAGCAGTTTCGTTCTCAACGGGGGGGCCCGCACTGAAGCTTTCTTT.

The chain joins TRBV28 to TRBJ2-1; 7 bases are a match to TRBD1. The length of the CDR3 is 16 residues. The ends lost 6 bases at V and 5 bases at J; junction bases unmatched: 13. Germline V gene data show CDR1 as MDHEN and CDR2 as SYDVKM. CDR3 sequence: CASRPRGTERHNEQFF. CDR3 sequence (DNA): TGTGCCAGCAGACCTAGGGGGACAGAAAGACACAATGAGCAGTTCTTC.

This clone was recorded a few times. The sample holds other DNA sequences that translate to the same CDR3. Here the CDR3 reads CASSLGQMNTEAFF. The CDR3 bases are TGTGCCAGCAGCTTAGGACAGATGAACACTGAAGCTTTCTTT. The chain couples TRBV7-9 to TRBJ1-1, with TRBD1 as a possible D gene (5 bases). The CDR3 contains 14 residues. Germline V CDR1 and CDR2: SEHNR, FQNEAQ (reference sequence). V was shortened by 1 base and J by 0 bases, with 6 bases between the two germline ends.

A remark on this clone: The sample carries other DNA sequences with the same CDR3. J is TRBJ1-2 and V is TRBV10-3; D uncertain. The germline V gene has CDR1 ENHRY and CDR2 SYGVKD. Trimming took 3 bases from V and 7 from J, leaving 6 bases between them. CDR3 length: 11 amino acids. Here the CDR3 DNA reads TGTGCCATCAGTGAAGGTGGTGGCTACACCTTC. As protein: CAISEGGGYTF.

This chain connects TRBV6-5 to TRBJ1-5; D gene unclear. Trimming removed 0 bases at V and 4 bases at J, with 7 bases between. The CDR3 length is 14 residues. Germline V gene lookup returns CDR1 MNHEY and CDR2 SVGAGI. CDR3 region: CASSYSKTNQPQHF. DNA of the CDR3: TGTGCCAGCAGTTACTCGAAGACAAATCAGCCCCAGCATTTT.

This clone was seen just once. CDR3 sequence reads: CASSLISGSTDTQYF. In DNA, the CDR3 is TGCGCCAGCAGCTTGATTAGCGGGAGTACAGATACGCAGTATTTT. This chain joins TRBV5-1 and TRBJ2-3, with 9 positions matching TRBD2. The V segment lost 1 base and the J segment 3 bases; nucleotides outside the gene matches: 3. Germline V gene sequence: CDR1 SGHRS, CDR2 YFSETQ. This CDR3 region has 15 residues.

The chain links TRBV30 to TRBJ1-4, with TRBD1 matching over 7 bases. The CDR3 extends over 13 amino acids. Germline V lookup: CDR1 GTSNPN, CDR2 SVGIG (reference sequence). The CDR3, as DNA: TGTGCTTTGAGGGGACAGCTTAATGAAAAACTGTTTTTT. Its translation: CALRGQLNEKLFF.